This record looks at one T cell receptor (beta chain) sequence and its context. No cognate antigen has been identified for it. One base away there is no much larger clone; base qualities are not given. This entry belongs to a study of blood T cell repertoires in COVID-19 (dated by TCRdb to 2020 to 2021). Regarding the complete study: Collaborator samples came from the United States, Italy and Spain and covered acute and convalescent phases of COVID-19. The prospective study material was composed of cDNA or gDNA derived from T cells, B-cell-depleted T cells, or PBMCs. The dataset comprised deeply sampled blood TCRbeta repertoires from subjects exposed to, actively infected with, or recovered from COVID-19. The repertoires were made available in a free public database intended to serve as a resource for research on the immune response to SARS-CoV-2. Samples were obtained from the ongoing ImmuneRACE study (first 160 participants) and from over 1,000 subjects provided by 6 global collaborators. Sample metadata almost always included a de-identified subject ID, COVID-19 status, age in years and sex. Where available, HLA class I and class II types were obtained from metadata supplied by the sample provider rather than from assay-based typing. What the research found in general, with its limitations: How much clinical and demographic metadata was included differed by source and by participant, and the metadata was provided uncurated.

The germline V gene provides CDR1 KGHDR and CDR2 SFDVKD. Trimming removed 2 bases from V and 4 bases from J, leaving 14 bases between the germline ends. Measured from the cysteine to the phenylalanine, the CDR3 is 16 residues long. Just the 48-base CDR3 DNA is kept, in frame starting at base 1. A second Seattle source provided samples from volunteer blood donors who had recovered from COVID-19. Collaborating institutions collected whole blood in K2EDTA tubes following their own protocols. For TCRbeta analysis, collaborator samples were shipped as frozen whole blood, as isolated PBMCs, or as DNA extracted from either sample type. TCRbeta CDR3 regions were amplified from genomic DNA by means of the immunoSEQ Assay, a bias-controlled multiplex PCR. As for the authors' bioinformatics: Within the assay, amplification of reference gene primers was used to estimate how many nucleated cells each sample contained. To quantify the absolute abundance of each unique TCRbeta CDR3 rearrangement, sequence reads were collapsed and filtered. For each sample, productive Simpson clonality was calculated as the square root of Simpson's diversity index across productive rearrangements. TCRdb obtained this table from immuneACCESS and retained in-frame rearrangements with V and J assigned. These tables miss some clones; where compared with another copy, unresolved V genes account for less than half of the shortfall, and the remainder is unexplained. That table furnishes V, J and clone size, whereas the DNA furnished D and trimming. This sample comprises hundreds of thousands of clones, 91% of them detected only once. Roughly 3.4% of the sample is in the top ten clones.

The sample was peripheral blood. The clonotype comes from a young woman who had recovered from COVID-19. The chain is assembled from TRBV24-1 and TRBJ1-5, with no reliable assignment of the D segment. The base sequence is TGTGCCACCAGTGATTCGGGCGCGGGCATGAATCAGCCCCAGCATTTT. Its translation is CATSDSGAGMNQPQHF.